This is a list of T cell receptor beta chains from one sample in a study of blood T cell repertoires in COVID-19. The data were produced by immunoSEQ multiplex PCR, yet TCRdb's version contains in-frame clones alone and is incomplete. The repertoire includes 200,000 or so clones, 79% of them detected once, and 17% sits in the top ten. The sequencing sample was made of peripheral blood. All receptors derive from a man in his 60s with active or convalescent COVID-19. Each CDR3 is given with its conserved first and last residue. Fields, in order: V gene, J gene, D gene, clone size, CDR3 DNA, CDR3 protein. D genes are given only for firm matches. Clone size is shown for a subset of rows, as once, few, many or a class of expanded clone.

V: TRBV29-1; J: TRBJ1-4; D: TRBD1; size: once; DNA: TGCAGCGTTATACAGGGGGCCGAGGAAAAACTGTTTTTT; CDR3: CSVIQGAEEKLFF
V: TRBV15; J: TRBJ2-3; D: NA; size: NA; DNA: TGTGCCACCAGCAGAGATAGCCTGTACACAGATACGCAGTATTTT; CDR3: CATSRDSLYTDTQYF
V: TRBV10-3; J: TRBJ2-3; D: NA; size: NA; DNA: TGTGCCATCCTAGCCCTTGGCGCAGATACGCAGTATTTT; CDR3: CAILALGADTQYF
V: TRBV2; J: TRBJ2-7; D: NA; size: NA; DNA: TGTGCCAGCAGTGAACTACGGAGCTCCTACGAGCAGTACTTC; CDR3: CASSELRSSYEQYF
V: TRBV11-2; J: TRBJ2-7; D: NA; size: NA; DNA: TGTGCCAGCAGCGCTCGGAGCCCCGAGCAGTACTTC; CDR3: CASSARSPEQYF
V: TRBV28; J: TRBJ2-7; D: TRBD1; size: NA; DNA: TGTGCCAGCAGTTCTCCGGGACAGGGTCTCCACGAGCAGTACTTC; CDR3: CASSSPGQGLHEQYF
V: TRBV4-1; J: TRBJ2-2; D: TRBD2; size: many; DNA: TGCGCCAGCAGCCTTTCTGGATCGGGGGGAGGGACCGGGGAGCTGTTTTTT; CDR3: CASSLSGSGGGTGELFF
V: TRBV28; J: TRBJ1-3; D: NA; size: many; DNA: TGTGCCAGCAGTTCACAAGGAAACACCATATATTTT; CDR3: CASSSQGNTIYF
V: TRBV5-4; J: TRBJ2-5; D: NA; size: NA; DNA: TGTGCCAGCAGTTTCAGGGGGGTAGAGACCCAGTACTTC; CDR3: CASSFRGVETQYF
V: TRBV5-1; J: TRBJ2-7; D: NA; size: NA; DNA: NA; CDR3: CASSFGSGSPHF
V: TRBV7-2; J: TRBJ1-1; D: NA; size: NA; DNA: TGTGCCAGCAGCCCCACTTTGATGAACACTGAAGCTTTCTTT; CDR3: CASSPTLMNTEAFF